A selection of T cell receptor beta chains follows, all from one sample in a study of shared clonotypes between healthy human individuals. The method was immunoSEQ multiplex PCR; TCRdb's version includes in-frame clones alone and lacks a portion of them. The data show some 1,400,000 clones, about 96% seen once. Material for sequencing was naive CD4+ T cells sorted from blood. Receptor source: a man aged 30 to 39 in good health. Both conserved end residues are part of each CDR3. D genes are given only for firm matches. Clone size appears in some rows only: once, few, many, or a class for an expanded clone.

CASSWAAGANYGYTF TGCGCCAGCAGCTGGGCGGCAGGGGCTAACTATGGCTACACCTTC TRBJ1-2 15 . once TRBV5-1
CASSLAAGVLSNEQFF TGCGCCAGCAGCTTGGCAGCGGGAGTTCTCTCAAATGAGCAGTTCTTC TRBJ2-1 16 TRBD2 . TRBV5-1
CASSVVPFTETQYF TGTGCCAGCAGCGTAGTACCCTTCACAGAGACCCAGTACTTC TRBJ2-5 14 . . TRBV9
CASSDFEGYPEKLFF TGTGCCAGCAGTGACTTCGAGGGGTATCCAGAAAAACTGTTTTTT TRBJ1-4 15 . . TRBV6-4
CASSYTGDYEQYF TGCGCCAGCAGTTACACAGGGGACTACGAGCAGTACTTC TRBJ2-7 13 TRBD1 once TRBV10-1
CASSDSRQGGETQYF TGTGCCAGCAGTGATTCGAGACAGGGCGGAGAGACCCAGTACTTC TRBJ2-5 15 TRBD1 . TRBV25-1
CASSLRLAGPYYEQYF TGCGCCAGCAGCTTGCGACTAGCGGGACCTTACTACGAGCAGTACTTC TRBJ2-7 16 TRBD2 . TRBV5-1
CASSLANLAGPAFGGADTQYF TGTGCCAGCAGCTTAGCTAATCTAGCGGGGCCCGCTTTCGGGGGGGCAGATACGCAGTATTTT TRBJ2-3 21 TRBD2 . TRBV7-2
CASSEGDRAGNTEAFF TGTGCCAGCAGTGAAGGTGACAGGGCCGGGAACACTGAAGCTTTCTTT TRBJ1-1 16 TRBD1 . TRBV6-1
CASSFRTSGGIQYF TGTGCCAGCAGTTTCAGGACTAGCGGGGGGATCCAGTACTTC TRBJ2-5 14 TRBD2 . TRBV14
CASSQDGGDEQYF TGCGCCAGCAGCCAAGATGGAGGGGACGAGCAGTACTTC TRBJ2-7 13 . . TRBV4-3
CASSERQRSFNQPQHF TGCGCCAGCAGTGAGAGGCAGAGATCCTTCAATCAGCCCCAGCATTTT TRBJ1-5 16 . . TRBV10-2
CASQRDHNEQFF TGTGCGTCCCAGCGGGACCACAATGAGCAGTTCTTC TRBJ2-1 12 TRBD2 . TRBV9
CASSPDGQGWGGELFF TGCGCCAGCAGCCCCGACGGACAGGGTTGGGGCGGGGAGCTGTTTTTT TRBJ2-2 16 TRBD1 once TRBV5-1
CASSFRTGGNQPQHF TGTGCCAGCAGTTTTAGGACGGGGGGAAATCAGCCCCAGCATTTT TRBJ1-5 15 . . TRBV28
CAIGGDRGYTF TGTGCCATCGGAGGGGATCGGGGCTACACCTTC TRBJ1-2 11 . . TRBV10-3
CASSHLASGRSLNQPQHF TGCGCCAGCAGCCACCTTGCCTCTGGCAGGAGCCTCAATCAGCCCCAGCATTTT TRBJ1-5 18 . . TRBV4-1
CATSRDTPGHNTGELFF TGTGCCACCAGCAGAGATACACCGGGACACAACACCGGGGAGCTGTTTTTT TRBJ2-2 17 . . TRBV15
CSVEAPRGFDTEAFF TGCAGCGTTGAAGCCCCTCGGGGTTTTGACACTGAAGCTTTCTTT TRBJ1-1 15 . . TRBV29-1
CASSLVSGVATNEKLFF TGCGCCAGCAGCTTGGTTTCGGGAGTGGCAACTAATGAAAAACTGTTTTTT TRBJ1-4 17 . . TRBV5-1
CASSFQGLASADTQYF TGTGCCAGCAGTTTCCAGGGACTAGCTAGTGCAGATACGCAGTATTTT TRBJ2-3 16 TRBD2 . TRBV27
CASSSDRDSDDTQYF TGTGCCAGCAGCAGCGACCGGGACTCCGATGATACGCAGTATTTT TRBJ2-3 15 . . TRBV9
CSFRENTEAFF TGCAGCTTCAGAGAAAACACTGAAGCTTTCTTT TRBJ1-1 11 . . TRBV29-1
CASSAGFQYF TGTGCCAGCAGTGCGGGGTTCCAGTACTTC TRBJ2-5 10 . . TRBV2
CASNPGLAPNTGELFF TGTGCCAGCAACCCGGGACTAGCCCCGAACACCGGGGAGCTGTTTTTT TRBJ2-2 16 TRBD2 . TRBV2
CASSLAGMGKETQYF TGCGCCAGCAGCTTGGCCGGGATGGGGAAAGAGACCCAGTACTTC TRBJ2-5 15 . many TRBV5-1
CASSLVAGGPHEQYF TGCGCCAGCAGCTTGGTGGCAGGGGGCCCTCACGAGCAGTACTTC TRBJ2-7 15 TRBD1 . TRBV5-1
CSVGTTSTDTQYF TGCAGCGTTGGGACAACTAGCACAGATACGCAGTATTTT TRBJ2-3 13 . . TRBV29-1
CAISEYGYEQYF TGTGCCATCAGTGAGTATGGCTACGAGCAGTACTTC TRBJ2-7 12 . . TRBV10-3
CASSSDRRRNTIYF TGTGCCAGCAGTTCCGACCGTAGACGAAACACCATATATTTT TRBJ1-3 14 . . TRBV28
CASSLEPTNEKLFF TGTGCCAGCAGCTTAGAACCTACTAATGAAAAACTGTTTTTT TRBJ1-4 14 . . TRBV7-9
CASAGTSGSLEQYF TGTGCCAGCGCTGGGACTAGCGGGAGTCTCGAGCAGTACTTC TRBJ2-7 14 TRBD2 . TRBV18
CASSDRQGGGNTIYF TGTGCCAGCAGCGACAGACAGGGGGGCGGAAACACCATATATTTT TRBJ1-3 15 TRBD1 once TRBV5-4
CASSLTAGAPYEQYF TGTGCCAGCAGCTTAACTGCGGGGGCCCCGTACGAGCAGTACTTC TRBJ2-7 15 . . TRBV7-3
CASSLGFTGANVLTF TGTGCCAGCAGCTTAGGATTCACCGGGGCCAACGTCCTGACTTTC TRBJ2-6 15 . once TRBV11-2
CASSEVRGGNQPQHF TGTGCCAGCAGTGAAGTTAGGGGTGGCAATCAGCCCCAGCATTTT TRBJ1-5 15 . once TRBV6-1
CASSATGGSYEQYF TGTGCCAGCAGCGCGACCGGCGGATCCTACGAGCAGTACTTC TRBJ2-7 14 . . TRBV9
CASSRPLAGVGSDTQYF TGTGCCAGCAGCCGCCCACTAGCGGGAGTGGGATCAGATACGCAGTATTTT TRBJ2-3 17 TRBD2 . TRBV14
CASRTGPQETQYF TGTGCCAGCAGGACAGGTCCCCAAGAGACCCAGTACTTC TRBJ2-5 13 . . TRBV5-4
CASSNFYREANEKLFF TGTGCCAGCAGCAATTTTTACAGGGAAGCTAATGAAAAACTGTTTTTT TRBJ1-4 16 . . TRBV5-4
CASSSTRSASGYEQYF TGCGCCAGCAGCTCTACCCGGTCTGCTAGCGGCTACGAGCAGTACTTC TRBJ2-7 16 TRBD2 . TRBV5-1
CASRFETRPYEQYF TGTGCCAGCCGCTTTGAGACACGACCGTACGAGCAGTACTTC TRBJ2-7 14 . once TRBV21-1
CAISESVGAGELFF TGTGCCATCAGTGAGTCGGTCGGGGCCGGGGAGCTGTTTTTT TRBJ2-2 14 . . TRBV10-3
CASSLAGDRMNTEAFF TGCGCCAGCAGCCTCGCGGGGGACCGCATGAACACTGAAGCTTTCTTT TRBJ1-1 16 . . TRBV4-3
CTSSFDRGGEKLFF TGCACCAGCAGCTTTGACAGGGGGGGTGAAAAACTGTTTTTT TRBJ1-4 14 . . TRBV1
CASSLEFRAGGRYEQYF TGTGCCAGCAGCTTGGAATTTAGAGCGGGAGGCCGCTACGAGCAGTACTTC TRBJ2-7 17 TRBD2 . TRBV5-5